The present T cell receptor (beta chain) was sequenced within a study of OX40 agonist ivuxolimab in advanced cancers. Looking at the study overall: Intravenous ivuxolimab was administered to patients every 2 weeks at 0.01 to 10 mg/kg. Whole-study findings and limits: Expanded clones tended on average to be more numerous among CD8+ T cells than CD4+. There were also nonresponders showing low normalized T-cell clonal expansion.

Trimming pared 2 bases from V and 4 bases from J, leaving 8 bases between. The CDR3 length is 13 residues. Germline V gene sequence: CDR1 MNHEY, CDR2 SVGAGI. The protocol was immunoSEQ multiplex PCR, while the TCRdb copy is restricted to in-frame clones and leaves out a portion. This table holds 40,000 to 60,000 clones, about 86% found once. This clone came up once. Its antigen is not known. Baseline was the first blood sampling point, followed by cycle 4 day 1 and cycle 7 day 1. This TCR was sampled from an adult with an advanced solid tumor such as melanoma, head and neck, liver or kidney cancer. The sequencing used CD4+ or CD8+ T cells sorted from blood, collected in a trial of the OX40 agonist ivuxolimab. This chain uses TRBV6-5 with TRBJ1-1; D remains ambiguous. This chain's CDR3 is CASSYQVRTEAFF. In DNA, the CDR3 is TGTGCCAGCAGTTACCAGGTTCGCACTGAAGCTTTCTTT.